The TCR beta chain under discussion was sequenced for a study of cytotoxic CD8 clonotypes in ibrutinib-treated CLL. Overall study context: The taking of response samples occurred after a median around 11 months of treatment, with a range of 6 to 36. Whole-study findings and limits: Clonality (at baseline) was higher than in age-matched healthy donors and tracked circulating CD8+ T-cell counts. At ibrutinib response, clonality increased, and at progression it declined back toward baseline. Public clonotypes (which were uncommon) either contracted or remained stable on treatment.

Worth noting for this clone: The antigen is undetermined.

Per germline, CDR1 KGHSH and CDR2 LQKENI. V lost 11 bases, J lost 2 bases, and 16 bases lay in between. The length of the CDR3 is 14 residues. TCRdb's table, derived via immunoSEQ multiplex PCR, lists solely in-frame clones and lacks some. Seen here are 330,000 or so clones, over 60% observed once, and the top ten hold under 8%. The rearrangement joins TRBV18 to TRBJ1-3; TRBD1 is a possible D gene (5 bases). The receptor was derived from a human donor with chronic lymphocytic leukemia. The sequencing used PBMCs, collected after 36 months of ibrutinib treatment. The CDR3 loop is CAVRPRAAGNTIYF. In DNA form, the CDR3 reads TGTGCCGTCAGGCCCAGGGCGGCTGGAAACACCATATATTTT.